Below, 19 T cell receptor beta chains from the same sample are listed, as sequenced in a study of blood T cell repertoires in COVID-19. Clones were read by immunoSEQ multiplex PCR, and TCRdb kept only the in-frame ones, dropping some. The table has approximately 85,000 clones, over 80% seen once. The sequenced sample was peripheral blood. All receptors derive from a woman between 65 and 79 years old with active or convalescent COVID-19.

This chain connects TRBV7-2 to TRBJ1-1; D is uncertain. The CDR3 contains 14 residues. Trimming cost V 0 bases and J 1 base, with 6 bases left between them. Germline V lookup: CDR1 SGHTA, CDR2 FQGNSA. The CDR3 bases are TGTGCCAGCAGCTTAGCGGGCTCGAACACTGAAGCTTTCTTT. Encoded protein: CASSLAGSNTEAFF.

The CDR3 DNA follows: TGTGCCAGCAGCTTACAGGGGGCGGGGGAGCTGTTTTTT. Translating gives CASSLQGAGELFF. V is TRBV11-3 and J is TRBJ2-2; 8 bases match TRBD1. Germline values: CDR1 SGHNT, CDR2 YENEEA. V dropped 2 bases and J dropped 8; count of bases not matched to a gene: 1. The CDR3 sequence is 13 residues long. Full variable domain (remainder filled in from reference TRBV11-3 and TRBJ2-2): EAGVVQSPRYKIIEKKQPVAFWCNPISGHNTLYWYLQNLGQGPELLIRYENEEAVDDSQLPKDRFSAERLKGVDSTLKIQPAELGDSAVYLCASSLQGAGELFFGEGSRLTVL.

CDR3 sequence (DNA): TGTGCCAGTAGTATACGGGCGGGCGCTACTGGAAACACCATATATTTT. Its protein is CASSIRAGATGNTIYF. V gene TRBV19 combines with J gene TRBJ1-3; D unclear. CDR1 LNHDA and CDR2 SQIVND come from the germline V gene (reference sequence). The V end lost 2 bases, the J end lost 2 bases, and 13 bases lay between the germline ends. This CDR3 has 16 residues.

This chain uses TRBV4-2 with TRBJ1-3; TRBD1 agrees at 9 bases. Germline V gives CDR1 LGHNA, CDR2 YNFKEQ. The CDR3 has 15 amino acids. J lost 4 bases, V lost 5 bases, and 6 bases had no gene match. The DNA of the CDR3 is TGTGCCAGCAGCTCGACAGGGGGTCCGGGAAACACCATATATTTT. Translation gives CASSSTGGPGNTIYF.

CDR3 in amino acids: CASSLLTGEGYTF. CDR3 nucleotide sequence: TGTGCCAGCAGCTTATTGACAGGAGAGGGCTACACCTTC. The chain combines TRBV7-9 with TRBJ1-2, with a weak D call TRBD1 (6 bases). The CDR3 has 13 amino acids. Germline V gives CDR1 SEHNR, CDR2 FQNEAQ (reference sequence). Trimming took off 2 bases at V and 8 bases at J, with 12 bases between the two ends.

V is TRBV5-1 and J is TRBJ2-7; a weak D match, TRBD1 (6 bases). This CDR3 has 16 residues. CDR1 is SGHRS and CDR2 is YFSETQ in the germline V gene. The V and J ends lost 4 bases and 4 bases respectively, with 21 bases between them. CDR3 loop: CASSPQGSGLMYEQYF. The CDR3 DNA reads TGCGCCAGCAGCCCACAGGGATCTGGCCTTATGTACGAGCAGTACTTC.

This chain uses TRBV5-1 with TRBJ2-5; 11 bases line up with TRBD2. In germline, CDR1 is SGHRS, CDR2 YFSETQ. This CDR3 is 14 amino acids long. V was pared by 4 bases and J by 4 bases, with 3 bases of the junction left unmatched. DNA for the CDR3: TGCGCCAGCAGCACCGGGACTAGCGGAGAGACCCAGTACTTC. It is translated as CASSTGTSGETQYF.

J is TRBJ2-1 and V is TRBV29-1, with D possibly being TRBD1 (7 bases). Trimming left V 7 bases short and J 8 bases short, with 21 bases between. The germline V gene has CDR1 SQVTM and CDR2 ANQGSEA. The CDR3 length is 14 residues. The CDR3 spells CSAQGGRGYDEQFF. The CDR3 coding sequence is TGCAGCGCCCAGGGGGGCAGGGGGTACGATGAGCAGTTCTTC.

V usage is TRBV5-1 and J usage is TRBJ1-1, with D tentatively TRBD1 (5 bases). Germline V gene lookup returns CDR1 SGHRS and CDR2 YFSETQ. V lost 2 bases and J lost 11, with 13 bases in between. This CDR3 has 12 residues. This CDR3 reads CASSFSSGMAFF. In nucleotides, the CDR3 is TGCGCCAGCAGCTTTAGTTCAGGGATGGCTTTCTTT.

The gene calls are TRBV19 and TRBJ2-2; 8 bases are shared with TRBD1. Germline CDR1 LNHDA, CDR2 SQIVND (reference sequence). Unmatched junction bases numbered 7, after V lost 6 bases and J lost 4 bases. This CDR3 is built from 15 residues. CDR3 DNA: TGTGCCAGTAGCCCCAGGGGGCTGGCCACCGGGGAGCTGTTTTTT. This codes for CASSPRGLATGELFF.

The chain joins TRBV18 to TRBJ2-2, with a possible D match to TRBD1 (5 bases). Trimming took 3 bases from V and 0 from J, leaving 11 bases between them. This CDR3 spans 16 amino acids. Germline CDR1 KGHSH, CDR2 LQKENI. The CDR3 spells CASSPPQGPNTGELFF. CDR3 DNA sequence: TGTGCCAGCTCACCCCCCCAGGGTCCGAACACCGGGGAGCTGTTTTTT. Full variable domain (remainder filled in from reference TRBV18 and TRBJ2-2): NAGVMQNPRHLVRRRGQEARLRCSPMKGHSHVYWYRQLPEEGLKFMVYLQKENIIDESGMPKERFSAEFPKEGPSILRIQQVVRGDSAAYFCASSPPQGPNTGELFFGEGSRLTVL.

V is TRBV5-1 and J is TRBJ2-5; 14 nucleotides match TRBD2. J gave up 1 base and V 4 bases, and 3 bases lay outside the gene matches. The CDR3 spans 16 residues. Germline V gives CDR1 SGHRS, CDR2 YFSETQ. The CDR3 nucleotides read TGCGCCAGCAGCGCCGGGACTAGCGGGGGCCAAGAGACCCAGTACTTC. Translating it yields CASSAGTSGGQETQYF. The entire variable domain, with the rest obtained from reference TRBV5-1 and TRBJ2-5, is as follows: KAGVTQTPRYLIKTRGQQVTLSCSPISGHRSVSWYQQTPGQGLQFLFEYFSETQRNKGNFPGRFSGRQFSNSRSEMNVSTLELGDSALYLCASSAGTSGGQETQYFGPGTRLLVL.

The chain combines TRBV5-4 with TRBJ2-7; TRBD2 matches at 8 bases. V was pared by 3 bases and J by 7 bases, with 15 bases of the junction left unmatched. Germline-derived CDR1 and CDR2 are SGHNT and YYREEE (reference sequence). The CDR3 is 16 residues long. CDR3 in amino acids: CASSSLRGAGVGEQYF. The CDR3 region has the DNA TGTGCCAGCAGCTCCCTCCGCGGAGCGGGGGTAGGAGAGCAGTACTTC.

The chain recombines TRBV19 with TRBJ1-4; perhaps TRBD1 as D (5 bases). V lost 9 bases and J 8 bases, leaving 19 bases between the germline ends. The CDR3 consists of 14 residues. CDR1 is LNHDA, CDR2 SQIVND, per germline (reference sequence). Here the CDR3 reads CASRHQGLGEKLFF. Written as DNA, the CDR3 is TGTGCCAGCCGTCATCAGGGTTTGGGGGAAAAACTGTTTTTT.

This chain connects TRBV27 to TRBJ1-5; no clear D gene. Per the germline V gene, CDR1 is MNHEY and CDR2 is SMNVEV (reference sequence). Trimming left V 3 bases short and J 9 bases short, with 15 bases between. This CDR3 has 14 residues. CDR3 protein: CASSFTGLGTPQHF. CDR3 DNA sequence: TGTGCCAGCAGTTTTACGGGGTTGGGCACGCCCCAGCATTTT.

The V call is TRBV6-2 or TRBV6-3, the J call TRBJ2-7, with D perhaps matching TRBD2 (6 bases). Trimming took 4 bases from V and 2 from J, leaving 15 bases between them. This CDR3 is built from 15 residues. The V gene's germline CDR1 is MNHEY and CDR2 SVGEGT. In DNA form, the CDR3 reads TGTGCCAGCAGTTCTCCAAGCGGGTCCACCTACGAGCAGTACTTC. This sequence encodes CASSSPSGSTYEQYF.

The chain has TRBV20-1 and TRBJ1-2; D call uncertain. V was shortened by 6 bases and J by 6 bases, with 8 bases between the two germline ends. The length of the CDR3 is 10 residues. The V gene's germline CDR1 is DFQATT and CDR2 SNEGSKA (reference sequence). This CDR3 is CSAEGDGYTF. The CDR3 DNA sequence: TGCAGTGCCGAGGGTGATGGCTACACCTTC.

This clone was recorded once. The CDR3 protein is CASSPLTGVTYEQYF. For the CDR3, the DNA is TGCGCCAGCAGCCCGCTGACAGGGGTAACCTACGAGCAGTACTTC. The chain employs TRBV5-1 and TRBJ2-7; 8 nucleotides align to TRBD1. CDR3 length equals 15 residues. Germline CDR1 SGHRS, CDR2 YFSETQ. Trimming removed 4 bases from V and 2 bases from J; junction bases left unmatched: 8.

A single count supports this clone. This sequence joins TRBV6-1 and TRBJ2-2; 9 nucleotides agree with TRBD1. CDR1 and CDR2 from the germline V gene are MNHNS and SASEGT. J lost 5 bases, V lost 3 bases, and 4 bases had no gene match. The CDR3 runs to 15 residues. The CDR3 nucleotides read TGTGCCAGCAGTGACCGGGACAGGGCGACCGGGGAGCTGTTTTTT. Translation gives CASSDRDRATGELFF.